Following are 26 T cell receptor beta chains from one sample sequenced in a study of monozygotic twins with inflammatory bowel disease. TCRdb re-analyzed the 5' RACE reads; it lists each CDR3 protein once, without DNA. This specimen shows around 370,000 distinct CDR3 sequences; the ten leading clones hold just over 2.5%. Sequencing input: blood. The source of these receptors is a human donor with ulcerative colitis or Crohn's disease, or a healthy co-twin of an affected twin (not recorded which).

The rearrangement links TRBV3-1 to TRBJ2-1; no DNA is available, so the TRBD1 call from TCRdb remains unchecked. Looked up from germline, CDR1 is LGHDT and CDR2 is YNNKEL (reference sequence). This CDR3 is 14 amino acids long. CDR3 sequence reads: CASSQGQGRLVQFF.

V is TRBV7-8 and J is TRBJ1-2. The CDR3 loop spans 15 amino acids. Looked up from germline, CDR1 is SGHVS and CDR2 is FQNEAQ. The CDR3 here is CASSFKGPLKSGYTF. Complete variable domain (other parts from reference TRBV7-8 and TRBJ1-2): GAGVSQSPRYKVAKRGQDVALRCDPISGHVSLFWYQQALGQGPEFLTYFQNEAQLDKSGLPSDRFFAERPEGSVSTLKIQRTQQEDSAVYLCASSFKGPLKSGYTFGSGTRLTVV.

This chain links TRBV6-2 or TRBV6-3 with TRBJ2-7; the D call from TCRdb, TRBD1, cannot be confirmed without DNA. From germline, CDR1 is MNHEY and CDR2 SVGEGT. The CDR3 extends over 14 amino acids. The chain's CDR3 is CASSRTGLSYEQYF.

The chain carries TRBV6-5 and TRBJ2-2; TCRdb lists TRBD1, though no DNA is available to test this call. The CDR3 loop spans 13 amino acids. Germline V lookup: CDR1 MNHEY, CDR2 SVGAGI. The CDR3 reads CASTDRGAGELFF.

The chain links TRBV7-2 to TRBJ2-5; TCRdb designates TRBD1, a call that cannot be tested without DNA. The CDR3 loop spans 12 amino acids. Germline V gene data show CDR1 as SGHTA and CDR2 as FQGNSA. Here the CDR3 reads CASSLETVAQYF. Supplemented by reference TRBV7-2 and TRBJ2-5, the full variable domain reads GAGVSQSPSNKVTEKGKDVELRCDPISGHTALYWYRQSLGQGLEFLIYFQGNSAPDKSGLPSDRFSAERTGGSVSTLTIQRTQQEDSAVYLCASSLETVAQYFGPGTRLLVL.

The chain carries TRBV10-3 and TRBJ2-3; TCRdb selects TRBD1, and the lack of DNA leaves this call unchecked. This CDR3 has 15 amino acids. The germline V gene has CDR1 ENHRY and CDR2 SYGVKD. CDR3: CAISEPPTGTDTQYF.

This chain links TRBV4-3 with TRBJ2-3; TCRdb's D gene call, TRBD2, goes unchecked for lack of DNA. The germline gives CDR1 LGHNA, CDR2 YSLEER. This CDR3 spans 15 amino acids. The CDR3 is CASSQGLEATDTQYF.

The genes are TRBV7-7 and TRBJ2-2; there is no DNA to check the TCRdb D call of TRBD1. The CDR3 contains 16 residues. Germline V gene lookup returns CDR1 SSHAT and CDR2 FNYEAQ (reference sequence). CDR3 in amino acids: CASSTGQGAILGELFF. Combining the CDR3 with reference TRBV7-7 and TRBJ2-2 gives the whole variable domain GAGVSQSPRYKVTKRGQDVTLRCDPISSHATLYWYQQALGQGPEFLTYFNYEAQPDKSGLPSDRFSAERPEGSISTLTIQRTEQRDSAMYRCASSTGQGAILGELFFGEGSRLTVL.

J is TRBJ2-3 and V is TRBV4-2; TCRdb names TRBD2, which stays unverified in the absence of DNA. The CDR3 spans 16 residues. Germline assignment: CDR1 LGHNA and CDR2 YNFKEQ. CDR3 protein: CASSQDGTTHTDTQYF.

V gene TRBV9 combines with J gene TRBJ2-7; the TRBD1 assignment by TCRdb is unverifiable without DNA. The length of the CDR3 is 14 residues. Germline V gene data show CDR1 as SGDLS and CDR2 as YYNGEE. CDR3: CASSVGDSVGEQYF. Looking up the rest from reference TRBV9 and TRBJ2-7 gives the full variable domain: DSGVTQTPKHLITATGQRVTLRCSPRSGDLSVYWYQQSLDQGLQFLIQYYNGEERAKGNILERFSAQQFPDLHSELNLSSLELGDSALYFCASSVGDSVGEQYFGPGTRLTVT.

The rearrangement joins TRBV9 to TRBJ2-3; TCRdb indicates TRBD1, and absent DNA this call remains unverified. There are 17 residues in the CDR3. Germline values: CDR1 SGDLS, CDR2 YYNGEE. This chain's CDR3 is CASSVAGGRAVTDTQYF. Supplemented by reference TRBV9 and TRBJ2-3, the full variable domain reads DSGVTQTPKHLITATGQRVTLRCSPRSGDLSVYWYQQSLDQGLQFLIQYYNGEERAKGNILERFSAQQFPDLHSELNLSSLELGDSALYFCASSVAGGRAVTDTQYFGPGTRLTVL.

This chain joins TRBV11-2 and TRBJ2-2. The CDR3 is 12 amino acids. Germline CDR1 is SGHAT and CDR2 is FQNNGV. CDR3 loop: CASSLGIGELFF.

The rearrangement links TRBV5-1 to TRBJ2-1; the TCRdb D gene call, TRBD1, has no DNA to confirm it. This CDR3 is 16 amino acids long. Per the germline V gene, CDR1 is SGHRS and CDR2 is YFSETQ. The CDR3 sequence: CASSLFRDRGFNEQFF.

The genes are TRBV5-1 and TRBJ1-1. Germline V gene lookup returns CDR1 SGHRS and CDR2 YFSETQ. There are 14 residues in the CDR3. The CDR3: CASSNQTTNTEAFF. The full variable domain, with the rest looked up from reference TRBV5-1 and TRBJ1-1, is KAGVTQTPRYLIKTRGQQVTLSCSPISGHRSVSWYQQTPGQGLQFLFEYFSETQRNKGNFPGRFSGRQFSNSRSEMNVSTLELGDSALYLCASSNQTTNTEAFFGQGTRLTVV.

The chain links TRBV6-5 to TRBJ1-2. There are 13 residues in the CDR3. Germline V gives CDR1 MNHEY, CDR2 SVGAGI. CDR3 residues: CASRPRANYGYTF.

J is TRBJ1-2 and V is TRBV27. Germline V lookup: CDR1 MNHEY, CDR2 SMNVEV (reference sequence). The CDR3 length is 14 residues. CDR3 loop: CASNSLAPNYGYTF.

CDR3 sequence: CASSLPPRGRWASEQYF. The V gene is TRBV27, the J gene TRBJ2-7; TCRdb lists TRBD1, though no DNA is available to test this call. Germline loops: CDR1 MNHEY, CDR2 SMNVEV (reference sequence). CDR3 length equals 17 residues.

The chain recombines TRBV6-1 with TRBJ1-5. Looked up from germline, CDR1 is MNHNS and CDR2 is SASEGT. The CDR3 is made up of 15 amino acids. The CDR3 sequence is CASSDRGGGNQPQHF.

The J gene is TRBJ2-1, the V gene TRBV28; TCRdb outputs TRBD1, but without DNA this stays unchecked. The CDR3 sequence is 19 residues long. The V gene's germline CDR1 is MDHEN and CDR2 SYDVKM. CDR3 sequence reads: CASSQNLWGGRNTFNEQFF.

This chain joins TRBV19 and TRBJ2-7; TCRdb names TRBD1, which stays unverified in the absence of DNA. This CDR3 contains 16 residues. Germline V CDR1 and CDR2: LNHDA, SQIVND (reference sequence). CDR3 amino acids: CASSITNRDSPYEQYF.

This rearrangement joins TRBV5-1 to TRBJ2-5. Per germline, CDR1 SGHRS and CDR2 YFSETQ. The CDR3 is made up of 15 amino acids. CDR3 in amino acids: CASSPSMVDQETQYF.

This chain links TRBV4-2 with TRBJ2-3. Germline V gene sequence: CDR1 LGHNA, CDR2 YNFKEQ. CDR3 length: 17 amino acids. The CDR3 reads CASSQDLAGFSTDTQYF.

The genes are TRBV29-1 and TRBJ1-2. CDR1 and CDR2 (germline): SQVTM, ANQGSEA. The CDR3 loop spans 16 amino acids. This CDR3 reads CSAISHRAAQGYGYTF.

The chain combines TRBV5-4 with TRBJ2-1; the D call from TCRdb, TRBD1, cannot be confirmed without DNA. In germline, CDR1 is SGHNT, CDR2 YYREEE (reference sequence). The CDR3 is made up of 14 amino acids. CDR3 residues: CASSLPGQGGEQFF.

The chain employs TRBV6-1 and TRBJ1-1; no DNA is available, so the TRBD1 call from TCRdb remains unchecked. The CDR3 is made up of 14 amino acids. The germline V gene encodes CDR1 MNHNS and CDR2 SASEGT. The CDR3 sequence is CASRRTGGSGEAFF.

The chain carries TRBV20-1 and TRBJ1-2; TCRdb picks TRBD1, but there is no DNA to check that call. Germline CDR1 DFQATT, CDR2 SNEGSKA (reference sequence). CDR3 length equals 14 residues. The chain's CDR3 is CSASPRTGVRGYTF.